This passage covers 3 T cell receptor beta chains from one sample sequenced in a study of shared clonotypes between healthy human individuals. The protocol was immunoSEQ multiplex PCR, while the TCRdb copy is restricted to in-frame clones and leaves out a portion. Of 650,000 to 800,000 clones in the sample, 90% to 95% were seen once. CD45RO-negative, CCR7-positively selected cells formed the naive CD8 fraction, excluding terminally differentiated effector memory CD45RA+ cells. The sample consisted of naive CD8+ T cells sorted from blood. The receptors originated from a man aged 25 to 40 in good health.

J is TRBJ2-1 and V is TRBV4-3; D remains unclear. This CDR3 has 11 residues. Trimming removed 4 bases at V and 3 bases at J, with 1 base between. The germline gives CDR1 LGHNA, CDR2 YSLEER. DNA for the CDR3: TGCGCCAGCAGCCGCTACAATGAGCAGTTCTTC. Protein product: CASSRYNEQFF.

In this sample, this clone turned up a few times. The CDR3 reads CASTHRDGGGQAFF. CDR3 DNA: TGTGCCAGCACTCATAGGGACGGCGGGGGACAAGCTTTCTTT. J is TRBJ1-1 and V is TRBV7-9; TRBD1 is a possible D gene (5 bases). Trimming stripped 7 bases from V and 9 bases from J, with 21 bases between. CDR3 length: 14 residues. Germline values: CDR1 SEHNR, CDR2 FQNEAQ (reference sequence).

The chain recombines TRBV7-2 with TRBJ2-1; 12 bases map to TRBD1. The CDR3 runs to 15 residues. V trimming: 4 bases; J trimming: 8 bases; junction bases outside the gene matches: 6. Germline-derived CDR1 and CDR2 are SGHTA and FQGNSA. The CDR3, as DNA: TGTGCCAGCAGCTGGGGACAGGGGGCGTGGGATGAGCAGTTCTTC. It specifies CASSWGQGAWDEQFF.